The rows below give T cell receptor beta chains drawn from one sample of a study of CD8 T cells in Susac syndrome. TCRdb passed the immunoSEQ multiplex PCR reads through MiXCR, listing each CDR3 protein once. The sample carries tens of thousands of distinct CDR3 sequences, about 94% recorded once. The sequencing input was CD4+ T cells from PBMCs. The source is a human donor with Susac syndrome. Both conserved end residues are part of each CDR3. D genes are given only for firm matches. Some rows have no size entry. The others give once, few or many, or a class for an expanded clone.

>TRBV29-1|TRBJ2-1|NA|TRBD1
CSVRTGDMDQFF
TGCAGCGTTCGCACAGGGGACATGGATCAGTTCTTC
>TRBV5-1|TRBJ2-7|NA|TRBD2
CASHASGGSGYEQYF
TGCGCCAGCCACGCTAGCGGGGGTTCTGGCTACGAGCAGTACTTC
>TRBV20-1|TRBJ1-1|NA|TRBD1
CSAKQGDRNTEAFF
TGCAGTGCTAAGCAGGGGGATCGGAACACTGAAGCTTTCTTT
>TRBV2|TRBJ1-4|NA|NA
CAGSLRGEKLFF
TGTGCCGGCAGCCTCCGCGGCGAAAAACTGTTTTTT
>TRBV5-8|TRBJ1-6|NA|TRBD1
CASSLMTGRNSPLHF
TGTGCCAGCAGCCTAATGACAGGGAGGAATTCACCCCTCCACTTT
>TRBV4-1|TRBJ2-1|NA|TRBD2
CASSAGLDNGEQFF
TGCGCCAGCAGCGCGGGACTAGATAACGGTGAGCAGTTCTTC
>TRBV14|TRBJ1-4|NA|NA
CASSQVVGGGKLFF
TGTGCCAGCAGCCAAGTTGTCGGAGGGGGAAAACTGTTTTTT
>TRBV7-3|TRBJ2-3|NA|NA
CASSPGPSYTDTQYF
TGTGCCAGCAGCCCCGGCCCTTCCTACACAGATACGCAGTATTTT
>TRBV29-1|TRBJ2-6|once|NA
CSVDSGPGALSGANVLTF
TGCAGCGTTGATTCCGGGCCAGGGGCCCTCTCTGGGGCCAACGTCCTCACTTTC
>TRBV6-5|TRBJ1-5|NA|NA
CASRDQGPGNQPQHF
TGTGCCAGCAGGGATCAGGGACCCGGCAATCAGCCCCAGCATTTT
>TRBV6-2/TRBV6-3|TRBJ1-5|NA|NA
CASSYSLLAQHF
TGTGCCAGCAGTTACTCCCTCCTGGCCCAGCATTTT
>TRBV30|TRBJ2-1|once|NA
CAWSVGEPYNEQFF
TGTGCCTGGAGTGTAGGTGAGCCGTACAATGAGCAGTTCTTC
>TRBV5-4|TRBJ2-1|NA|TRBD1
CASSRDRGNYEQFF
TGTGCCAGCAGCCGGGACAGGGGAAACTATGAGCAGTTCTTC
>TRBV2|TRBJ2-3|NA|NA
CASRASTDTQYF
TGTGCCAGCCGAGCTAGCACAGATACGCAGTATTTT
>TRBV30|TRBJ2-7|NA|NA
CAWSVGRLRGEQYF
TGTGCCTGGAGTGTGGGCAGATTAAGAGGCGAGCAGTACTTC
>TRBV12-3/TRBV12-4|TRBJ1-5|NA|TRBD1
CASSGLQGQPQHF
TGTGCCAGCAGTGGACTACAGGGGCAGCCCCAGCATTTT
>TRBV14|TRBJ1-4|NA|NA
CASSQVSMDEKLFF
TGTGCCAGCAGCCAAGTAAGCATGGATGAAAAACTGTTTTTT
>TRBV20-1|TRBJ2-1|once|TRBD2
CSAPLAGGHYNEQFF
TGCAGTGCTCCCCTAGCGGGGGGGCACTACAATGAGCAGTTCTTC
>TRBV11-3|TRBJ2-3|NA|TRBD1
CASSWTGTNTQYF
TGTGCCAGCAGCTGGACAGGGACAAATACGCAGTATTTT
>TRBV12-3/TRBV12-4|TRBJ1-6|NA|NA
CASSSGRNYNSPLHF
TGTGCCAGCAGTTCGGGACGGAACTATAATTCACCCCTCCACTTT
>TRBV12-3/TRBV12-4|TRBJ1-4|once|NA
CASSSPNEKLFF
TGTGCCAGCAGCTCCCCTAATGAAAAACTGTTTTTT
>TRBV28|TRBJ2-6|once|NA
CASSLGRGRGTSGANVLTF
TGTGCCAGCAGTTTAGGCCGAGGAAGGGGAACCTCTGGGGCCAACGTCCTGACTTTC
>TRBV6-5|TRBJ2-5|once|NA
CASSYRPSYQETQYF
TGTGCCAGCAGTTATCGCCCGTCGTACCAAGAGACCCAGTACTTC
>TRBV12-3/TRBV12-4|TRBJ1-5|NA|NA
CASSLEMGGNQPQHF
TGTGCCAGCAGTTTAGAAATGGGGGGCAATCAGCCCCAGCATTTT
>TRBV20-1|TRBJ2-1|NA|NA
CSARDLGDPTGGEQFF
TGCAGTGCTAGAGATCTGGGGGACCCAACCGGCGGTGAGCAGTTCTTC
>TRBV7-9|TRBJ2-5|NA|TRBD2
CASSPGLAGRETQYF
TGTGCCAGCAGCCCAGGACTAGCGGGGCGAGAGACCCAGTACTTC
>TRBV20-1|TRBJ1-1|NA|NA
CSAHLNLNTEAFF
TGCAGTGCCCACCTCAATTTGAACACTGAAGCTTTCTTT
>TRBV20-1|TRBJ2-5|NA|TRBD1
CSARSLKGAQETQYF
TGCAGTGCTAGGAGCTTGAAGGGGGCGCAAGAGACCCAGTACTTC
>TRBV30|TRBJ1-1|NA|NA
CAWERRTEAFF
TGTGCCTGGGAAAGGCGAACTGAAGCTTTCTTT
>TRBV30|TRBJ2-2|NA|TRBD1
CAFGGTGGVRELFF
TGTGCCTTTGGGGGGACAGGGGGTGTCCGGGAGCTGTTTTTT
>TRBV11-2|TRBJ2-7|NA|NA
CASSWGAADYEQYF
TGTGCCAGCAGCTGGGGGGCCGCGGACTACGAGCAGTACTTC
>TRBV6-1|TRBJ1-3|NA|TRBD1
CASSRDRGSSGNTIYF
TGTGCCAGCAGCCGAGACAGGGGATCCTCTGGAAACACCATATATTTT
>TRBV6-2/TRBV6-3|TRBJ1-5|NA|NA
CASSYGNVGNQPQHF
TGTGCCAGCAGTTACGGAAATGTGGGGAACCAGCCCCAGCATTTT
>TRBV20-1|TRBJ2-1|NA|NA
CSAGRLDSYNEQFF
TGCAGTGCTGGCCGACTAGACTCCTACAATGAGCAGTTCTTC
>TRBV20-1|TRBJ2-7|NA|TRBD2
CSEGRGDSYEQYF
TGCAGTGAGGGACGGGGGGACTCCTACGAGCAGTACTTC
>TRBV18|TRBJ2-5|NA|NA
CASSPKRETQYF
TGTGCCAGCTCACCCAAGAGGGAGACCCAGTACTTC
>TRBV9|TRBJ2-1|NA|NA
CASSPQSSYNEQFF
TGTGCCAGCAGCCCCCAGAGCTCCTACAATGAGCAGTTCTTC
>TRBV10-3|TRBJ2-7|NA|NA
CAIKSAANEQYF
TGTGCCATCAAGAGCGCAGCCAACGAGCAGTACTTC
>TRBV2|TRBJ2-3|few|NA
CASRRRDTQYF
TGTGCCAGCAGGCGGCGGGATACGCAGTATTTT
>TRBV20-1|TRBJ1-1|NA|NA
CSARVGTEAFF
TGCAGTGCTAGAGTGGGCACTGAAGCTTTCTTT
>TRBV28|TRBJ1-6|NA|NA
CASRERFLGKDYSPLHF
TGTGCCAGCAGAGAGAGGTTTTTGGGAAAGGATTATTCACCCCTCCACTTT
>TRBV12-3/TRBV12-4|TRBJ1-2|NA|NA
CASSPSTGNYGYTF
TGTGCCAGCAGTCCTTCCACCGGTAACTATGGCTACACCTTC
>TRBV7-8|TRBJ2-7|once|TRBD1
CASSFLPGQGGYEQYF
TGTGCCAGCAGCTTTCTTCCGGGACAGGGTGGGTACGAGCAGTACTTC
>TRBV6-2/TRBV6-3|TRBJ2-4|NA|TRBD1
CASRDRGDIQYF
TGTGCCAGCAGGGACAGGGGAGACATTCAGTACTTC
>TRBV20-1|TRBJ1-1|NA|NA
CSAPGFIDTEAFF
TGCAGTGCCCCAGGGTTTATTGATACTGAAGCTTTCTTT
>TRBV6-4|TRBJ1-5|NA|NA
CARWTEERVKSNQPQHF
TGTGCCAGATGGACAGAGGAGCGGGTGAAAAGCAATCAGCCCCAGCATTTT
>TRBV12-3/TRBV12-4|TRBJ1-2|NA|NA
CASSLGFTNYGYTF
TGTGCCAGCAGTTTAGGGTTCACTAACTATGGCTACACCTTC
>TRBV2|TRBJ2-1|NA|TRBD1
CASSEGTGSGEQFF
TGTGCCAGCAGTGAAGGGACAGGGTCGGGTGAGCAGTTCTTC
>TRBV29-1|TRBJ2-7|once|TRBD1
CSVERGQGKPYEQYF
TGCAGCGTTGAAAGGGGGCAGGGGAAGCCCTACGAGCAGTACTTC